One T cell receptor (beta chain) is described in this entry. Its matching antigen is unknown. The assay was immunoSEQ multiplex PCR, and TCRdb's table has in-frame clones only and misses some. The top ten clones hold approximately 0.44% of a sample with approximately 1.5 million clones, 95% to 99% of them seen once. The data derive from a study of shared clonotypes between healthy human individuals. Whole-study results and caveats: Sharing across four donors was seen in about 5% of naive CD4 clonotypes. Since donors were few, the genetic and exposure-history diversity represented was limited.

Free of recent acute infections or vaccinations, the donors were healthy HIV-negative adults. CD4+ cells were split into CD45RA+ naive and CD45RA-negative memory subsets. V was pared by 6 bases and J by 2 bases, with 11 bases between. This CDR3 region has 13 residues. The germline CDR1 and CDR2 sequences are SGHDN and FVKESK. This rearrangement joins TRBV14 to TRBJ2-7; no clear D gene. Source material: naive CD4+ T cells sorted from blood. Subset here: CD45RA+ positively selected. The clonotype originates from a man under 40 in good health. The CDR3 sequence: CASSRDVPYEQYF. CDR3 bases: TGTGCCAGCAGTCGCGATGTCCCCTACGAGCAGTACTTC.